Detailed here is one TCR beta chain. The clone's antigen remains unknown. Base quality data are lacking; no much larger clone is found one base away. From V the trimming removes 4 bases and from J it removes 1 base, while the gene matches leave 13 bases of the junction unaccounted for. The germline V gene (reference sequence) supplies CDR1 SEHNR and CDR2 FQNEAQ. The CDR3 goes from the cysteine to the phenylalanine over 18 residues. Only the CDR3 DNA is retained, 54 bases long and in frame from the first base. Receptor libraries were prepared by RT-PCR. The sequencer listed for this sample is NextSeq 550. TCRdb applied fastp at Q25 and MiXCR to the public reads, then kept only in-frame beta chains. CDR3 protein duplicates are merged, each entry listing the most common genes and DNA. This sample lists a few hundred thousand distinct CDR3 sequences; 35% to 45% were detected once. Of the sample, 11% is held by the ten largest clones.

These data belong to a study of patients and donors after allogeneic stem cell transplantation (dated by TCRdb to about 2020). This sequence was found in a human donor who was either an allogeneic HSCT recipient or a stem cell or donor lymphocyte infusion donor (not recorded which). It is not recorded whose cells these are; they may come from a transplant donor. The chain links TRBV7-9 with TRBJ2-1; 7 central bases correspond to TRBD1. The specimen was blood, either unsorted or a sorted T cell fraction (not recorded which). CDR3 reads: CASSSRGTAPNSYNEQFF. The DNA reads TGTGCCAGCAGCTCTAGAGGGACAGCTCCTAATTCCTACAATGAGCAGTTCTTC.